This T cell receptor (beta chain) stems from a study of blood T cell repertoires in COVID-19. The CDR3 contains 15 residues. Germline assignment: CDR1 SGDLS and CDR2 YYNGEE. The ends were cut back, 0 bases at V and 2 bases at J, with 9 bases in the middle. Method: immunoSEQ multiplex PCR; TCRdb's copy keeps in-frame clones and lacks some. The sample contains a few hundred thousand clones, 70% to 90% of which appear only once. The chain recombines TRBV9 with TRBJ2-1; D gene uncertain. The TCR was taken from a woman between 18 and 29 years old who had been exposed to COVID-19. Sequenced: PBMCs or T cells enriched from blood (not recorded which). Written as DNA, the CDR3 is TGTGCCAGCAGCGTAGCCTGGGCCCCCTACAATGAGCAGTTCTTC. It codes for CASSVAWAPYNEQFF.